This T cell receptor beta chain was observed in a study of T-cell memory formation after mild COVID-19. The study's findings and limits: Nothing confirmed that second-wave clones peaking on day 37 were specific for SARS-CoV-2. Clones that shrank (day 15 to 85) were balanced CD4/CD8, whereas later expanders leaned CD4+. Within pre-infection memory, some responding clones were found, suggesting cross-reactive memory joined. Clones which contracted sat mainly in CM and EM if CD4+, and in EMRA if CD8+.

This clonotype was observed a few times. Its specificity is unknown. The CDR3 contains 14 residues. Looked up from germline, CDR1 is SGHVS and CDR2 is FNYEAQ. Deletions cut 6 bases from V and 0 bases from J, with 11 bases between. MiXCR, applied by TCRdb to the 5' RACE reads, yields one record per CDR3 protein. The sample carries 470,000 or so distinct CDR3 sequences, 15% to 20% recorded once. The sample comprised PBMCs or a T cell subset sorted from them (not recorded which). J is TRBJ2-5 and V is TRBV7-6; D remains unclear. This receptor was identified in an adult woman who had mild COVID-19 (a few samples of this study predate the infection). Cell type and time point are not known. The CDR3 loop is CASSPDWNQETQYF. The CDR3 DNA reads TGTGCCAGCAGTCCCGACTGGAACCAAGAGACCCAGTACTTC.